This TCR beta chain appears in the sequencing data of a study of blood T cell repertoires in COVID-19. Study information: Some COVID-19 samples were acute and others convalescent; all came from the United States, Italy and Spain. From T cells, B-cell-depleted T cells, or PBMCs came the material, which was cDNA or gDNA.

Here immunoSEQ multiplex PCR was the method, and the copy in TCRdb shows in-frame clones only, minus some. The table has almost 350,000 clones, roughly nine tenths seen once. Enrolled during active infection, Seattle patients were then followed longitudinally. The CDR3 spans 15 residues. V shed 6 bases and J shed 0 bases, with 15 bases lying between them. Germline CDR1 and CDR2: SGHTA and FQGTGA. This sequence originates from a woman aged 60-75 years with COVID-19, enrolled during active disease. J is TRBJ2-7 and V is TRBV7-3; maybe TRBD2 (5 bases). The specimen was peripheral blood. This chain's CDR3 is CASSLATVSSYEQYF. DNA for the CDR3: TGTGCCAGCAGTCTAGCTACAGTTTCCTCCTACGAGCAGTACTTC.